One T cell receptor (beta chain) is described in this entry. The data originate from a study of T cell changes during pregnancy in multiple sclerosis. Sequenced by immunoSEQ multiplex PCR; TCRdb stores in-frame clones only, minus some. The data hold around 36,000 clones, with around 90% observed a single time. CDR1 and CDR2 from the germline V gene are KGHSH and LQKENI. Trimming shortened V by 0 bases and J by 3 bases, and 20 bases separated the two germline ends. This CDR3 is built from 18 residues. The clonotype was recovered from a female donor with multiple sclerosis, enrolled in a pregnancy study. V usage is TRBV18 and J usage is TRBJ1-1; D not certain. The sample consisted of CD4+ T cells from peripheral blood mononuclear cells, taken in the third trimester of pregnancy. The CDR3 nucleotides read TGTGCCAGCTCACCACCGTCCCCAACAGATAATCTGTACACTGAAGCTTTCTTT. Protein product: CASSPPSPTDNLYTEAFF.